This T cell receptor (beta chain) was recovered during a study of PD-1 blockade in mismatch repair-deficient tumors. CDR1 is SGHAT and CDR2 is FQNNGV in the germline V gene. CDR3 length: 14 amino acids. V gave up 2 bases and J gave up 5 bases; unmatched junction bases: 4. This table comes from immunoSEQ multiplex PCR, and its TCRdb copy is limited to in-frame clones, with some not included. The table includes several thousand clones, more than 85% detected once. About this clone: Antigen specificity is unknown.

Noted time point: roughly 10-day in vitro stimulation with candidate mutation-associated neoantigen peptide 1. The receptor was isolated from an adult with mismatch repair-deficient cancer. This chain joins TRBV11-2 and TRBJ1-2, with 8 bases lining up with TRBD1. The sequencing here drew on cells cultured in vitro, taken from a patient treated with pembrolizumab. The CDR3 DNA reads TGTGCCAGCAGCTTACAGGGGGCGGGATATGGCTACACCTTC. It is translated as CASSLQGAGYGYTF.